The 26 T cell receptor beta chains given below trace back to one sample, sequenced in a study of cytomegalovirus exposure and HLA in healthy donors (TCRdb year 2017). Libraries were constructed by the immunoSEQ multiplex PCR assay. For the multiplex PCR, a mixture combining 60 forward primers for TCR Vbeta segments and 13 reverse primers for TCR Jbeta segments was used. This immuneACCESS table, as held by TCRdb, lists in-frame sequences with V and J called but not all clones. Of the missing ones, under half trace to an unresolved V gene in checked studies; the others have no known cause. This sample is represented by approximately 180,000 clones; around three quarters of them were singletons. The biggest ten clones account for over 1.5% of the sample. Sequencing used PBMCs. Receptor source: a woman aged 25 to 39 in good health and CMV-seronegative.

Regarding this clone: The CDR3 end shows no conserved phenylalanine or tryptophan, and so a read error is likely. This CDR3 reads CASSFGQTYGYTL. The CDR3 nucleotides read TGTGCCAGCAGCTTCGGACAGACCTATGGCTACACCCTC. The chain is built from TRBV7-2 and TRBJ1-2; D possibly corresponds to TRBD1 (6 bases). Germline CDR1 and CDR2: SGHTA and FQGNSA. The CDR3 extends over 13 amino acids. V was cut by 3 bases and J by 4 bases, with 9 bases left in between.

This chain uses TRBV27 with TRBJ2-7; TRBD2 aligns across 7 bases. Unmatched junction bases numbered 1, after V lost 3 bases and J lost 2 bases. The CDR3 spans 13 residues. The germline CDR1 and CDR2 sequences are MNHEY and SMNVEV (reference sequence). The CDR3 DNA is TGTGCCAGCAGTTTTGGACTAGCCTACGAGCAGTACTTC. Translating gives CASSFGLAYEQYF.

This chain joins TRBV7-3 and TRBJ1-2; D possibly corresponds to TRBD1 (5 bases). The CDR3 loop spans 13 amino acids. The germline V and J ends were trimmed by 4 bases and 6 bases, with 12 bases remaining between them. CDR1 SGHTA and CDR2 FQGTGA come from the germline V gene. CDR3 region: CASSSRGGDGYTF. CDR3 coding DNA: TGTGCCAGCAGCTCCCGGGGGGGAGATGGCTACACCTTC.

The rearrangement links TRBV7-6 to TRBJ2-1, with 10 bases fitting TRBD2. The trim removed 5 bases at V and 7 bases at J, leaving 8 bases unmatched. The CDR3 consists of 15 residues. From germline, CDR1 is SGHVS and CDR2 FNYEAQ. This CDR3 is CASSTFLAGVNEQFF. CDR3 nucleotide sequence: TGTGCCAGCAGCACGTTTCTAGCGGGAGTAAATGAGCAGTTCTTC.

This clone showed up just a few times. The CDR3 bases are TGTGCCAGCAGCCTTCTAGCGGGGGGGCCAGATACGCAGTATTTT. The encoded protein is CASSLLAGGPDTQYF. The rearrangement uses TRBV6-6 and TRBJ2-3, with 12 bases aligning to TRBD2. Germline V gene sequence: CDR1 MNHNY, CDR2 SVGAGI (reference sequence). J was trimmed by 4 bases and V by 6 bases; bases with no gene match: 5. The CDR3 length is 15 residues.

The rearrangement joins TRBV19 to TRBJ1-6, with 7 bases aligning to TRBD1. This CDR3 is 14 amino acids long. Germline values: CDR1 LNHDA, CDR2 SQIVND (reference sequence). V lost 10 bases and J lost 10; bases outside the gene matches: 13. The chain's CDR3 is CATKGRQGDSPLHF. The CDR3 DNA is TGTGCCACTAAGGGGCGGCAGGGGGACTCACCCCTCCACTTT.

The chain carries TRBV15 and TRBJ2-7; 7 bases line up with TRBD1. Trimming took 0 bases from V and 3 from J; bases not matched to a gene: 11. Germline V gene sequence: CDR1 LNHNV, CDR2 YYDKDF (reference sequence). CDR3 length: 17 amino acids. CDR3 region: CATSRDPSDRALYEQYF. The CDR3, as DNA: TGTGCCACCAGCAGAGATCCTTCTGACAGGGCGCTCTACGAGCAGTACTTC.

The chain has TRBV29-1 and TRBJ2-3; 10 bases line up with TRBD2. With 5 bases clipped from V and 3 bases from J, the junction kept 5 bases outside the gene matches. CDR1 and CDR2 (germline): SQVTM, ANQGSEA. The CDR3 covers 14 residues. The CDR3 sequence is CSVMPSGRTDTQYF. The CDR3 DNA reads as TGCAGCGTTATGCCTAGCGGGAGAACAGATACGCAGTATTTT.

The chain employs TRBV4-1 and TRBJ2-3; 10 nucleotides line up with TRBD2. From germline, CDR1 is MGHRA and CDR2 YSYEKL. Trimming cost V 6 bases and J 11 bases; bases outside gene matches: 23. CDR3 length: 18 amino acids. In DNA, the CDR3 is TGCGCCAGCAGTCTTGGTACTAGCGGGACCGGTCTCCCTTGTGGGCAGTATTTT. It specifies CASSLGTSGTGLPCGQYF.

The rearrangement joins TRBV7-3 to TRBJ2-6; 9 bases align to TRBD1. CDR3 size: 19 residues. Germline CDR1 and CDR2: SGHTA and FQGTGA. Trimming took 4 bases from V and 0 from J; bases not matched to a gene: 10. The CDR3 here is CASSSRGQGPDSGANVLTF. Here the CDR3 DNA reads TGTGCCAGCAGCTCCCGGGGACAGGGCCCTGACTCTGGGGCCAACGTCCTGACTTTC.

The V gene is TRBV6-1, the J gene TRBJ2-7; no definite D call. Deletions cut 7 bases from V and 8 bases from J, with 18 bases between. CDR3 length: 13 residues. CDR1 and CDR2 from the germline V gene are MNHNS and SASEGT. The CDR3 nucleotides read TGTGCCAGCACCAGAAGTTGGCAACTAAAGCAGTACTTC. This sequence encodes CASTRSWQLKQYF.

This clone was detected once. This chain links TRBV9 with TRBJ2-7; no clear D. Germline-derived CDR1 and CDR2 are SGDLS and YYNGEE. V lost 4 bases to trimming and J lost 3 bases, with 8 bases between them. This CDR3 has 12 amino acids. The CDR3 sequence: CASSFDNYEQYF. The CDR3 DNA reads as TGTGCCAGCAGCTTCGACAACTACGAGCAGTACTTC.

The gene calls are TRBV9 and TRBJ1-2; TRBD1 matches at 9 bases. The length of the CDR3 is 13 residues. Germline V gives CDR1 SGDLS, CDR2 YYNGEE. V was clipped by 2 bases and J by 8 bases; unmatched bases: 4. Written as DNA, the CDR3 is TGTGCCAGCAGCGTTCTTGGACAGGGGGGCTACACCTTC. This translates into CASSVLGQGGYTF.

The J gene is TRBJ2-7, the V gene TRBV19; 8 nucleotides line up with TRBD1. Trimming took 5 bases from V and 5 from J; bases not matched to a gene: 14. Germline-derived CDR1 and CDR2 are LNHDA and SQIVND (reference sequence). The CDR3 covers 16 residues. CDR3 protein: CASSPHSRTGSHEQYF. The CDR3 DNA reads as TGTGCCAGTAGTCCCCATTCCCGGACAGGGTCCCACGAGCAGTACTTC.

This clone was counted once. This chain connects TRBV25-1 to TRBJ1-2; the D is unclear. CDR1 and CDR2 (germline): MGHDK, SYGVNS. V shed 6 bases and J shed 8 bases, with 19 bases lying between them. The CDR3 extends over 14 amino acids. Here the CDR3 DNA reads TGTGCCAGCAGACACCAAGGAGGGAGAGAGGGCTACACCTTC. It is translated as CASRHQGGREGYTF.

The V gene is TRBV7-9, the J gene TRBJ2-1; 8 nucleotides line up with TRBD2. From germline, CDR1 is SEHNR and CDR2 FQNEAQ (reference sequence). Unmatched junction bases numbered 6, after V lost 1 base and J lost 7 bases. The CDR3 totals 15 residues. The CDR3 DNA reads as TGTGCCAGCAGCTTAGATCTAGCGGGCATGAATGAGCAGTTCTTC. It encodes CASSLDLAGMNEQFF.

This sequence joins TRBV10-1 and TRBJ2-3; tentative D call: TRBD2 (6 bases). The V and J ends lost 8 bases and 1 base respectively, with 16 bases between them. This CDR3 comprises 15 residues. Germline V gene sequence: CDR1 WNHNN, CDR2 SYGVQD (reference sequence). This CDR3 reads CASRQALAGTDTQYF. In nucleotides, the CDR3 is TGCGCCAGCCGCCAAGCACTAGCAGGCACAGATACGCAGTATTTT.

The V and J genes are TRBV6-1 and TRBJ2-7; the match to TRBD2 covers 7 bases. After removal of 2 bases from V and 7 bases from J, the junction contained 8 bases not matched to a gene. This CDR3 has 14 residues. CDR1 and CDR2 from the germline V gene are MNHNS and SASEGT. The CDR3 DNA reads TGTGCCAGCAGTGAACAGCGGGACGGGGGAGAGCAGTACTTC. As protein: CASSEQRDGGEQYF.

The rearrangement joins TRBV12-5 to TRBJ2-1; possibly TRBD1 for D (7 bases). The germline V and J ends were trimmed by 7 bases and 9 bases, with 16 bases remaining between them. The CDR3 has 13 amino acids. Germline V lookup: CDR1 LGHNT, CDR2 FRNRAP. The CDR3 loop reads CASAQGGLSEQFF. The CDR3 DNA follows: TGTGCTAGTGCCCAGGGGGGTCTTAGTGAGCAGTTCTTC. Full variable domain (remainder filled in from reference TRBV12-5 and TRBJ2-1): DARVTQTPRHKVTEMGQEVTMRCQPILGHNTVFWYRQTMMQGLELLAYFRNRAPLDDSGMPKDRFSAEMPDATLATLKIQPSEPRDSAVYFCASAQGGLSEQFFGPGTRLTVL.

The rearrangement links TRBV5-1 to TRBJ2-2, with 7 bases identical to TRBD1. Germline loops: CDR1 SGHRS, CDR2 YFSETQ. The trim removed 5 bases at V and 1 base at J, leaving 5 bases unmatched. There are 15 residues in the CDR3. The CDR3 spells CASSFQGVNTGELFF. The CDR3 nucleotides are TGCGCCAGCAGTTTTCAGGGGGTGAACACCGGGGAGCTGTTTTTT.

In regard to this clone: The junction differs from germline at one of its ends, possibly a read error. This chain connects TRBV27 to TRBJ2-1, with 7 bases that match TRBD1. Germline CDR1 MNHEY, CDR2 SMNVEV (reference sequence). The CDR3 is 14 amino acids. As DNA, the CDR3 is TGTGCCAGCAGTTTAGTACAGGGGTACAGTGAGCAGTTCTTC. Translating gives CASSLVQGYSEQFF.

The chain is built from TRBV11-2 and TRBJ2-1; 7 bases match TRBD2. Germline-derived CDR1 and CDR2 are SGHAT and FQNNGV. The CDR3 has 16 residues. J gave up 5 bases and V 3 bases, and 10 bases lay outside the gene matches. CDR3 amino acids: CASSFFREVPNNEQFF. As DNA, the CDR3 is TGTGCCAGCAGCTTTTTTCGGGAGGTCCCCAACAATGAGCAGTTCTTC.

V gene TRBV6-6 combines with J gene TRBJ1-1; D gene ambiguous. This CDR3 is built from 15 residues. Deletions cut 0 bases from V and 5 bases from J, with 13 bases between. Germline V gives CDR1 MNHNY, CDR2 SVGAGI (reference sequence). This CDR3 is CASSYSIAVWTEAFF. CDR3 sequence (DNA): TGTGCCAGCAGTTACTCGATAGCGGTTTGGACTGAAGCTTTCTTT.

This clone showed up just a few times. The V and J genes are TRBV12-1 and TRBJ2-3; whether TRBD2, the table's D call, matches the DNA was not checked. TRBV12-1 is designated a pseudogene. CDR3 length equals 15 residues. CDR3 loop: CASSCRLAGIDTQYF. Here the CDR3 DNA reads TGTGCCAGCAGCTGCCGACTAGCGGGGATAGATACGCAGTATTTT.

The CDR3 nucleotides are TGCGCCAGCAGCTTGGGACAGGGCTTTTCTGATACGCAGTATTTT. Amino acids: CASSLGQGFSDTQYF. The genes are TRBV5-1 and TRBJ2-3; TRBD1 aligns across 7 bases. Germline assignment: CDR1 SGHRS and CDR2 YFSETQ. V was pared by 0 bases and J by 6 bases, with 7 bases of the junction left unmatched. This CDR3 is built from 15 residues.

Only one count was recorded for this clone. V is TRBV12-1 and J is TRBJ2-7; TRBD2 is taken as the D call from the table, unchecked against the DNA. TRBV12-1 is deemed a pseudogene. The CDR3 is 15 residues long. CDR3 nucleotides: TGTGCCAGCAGCTTTGGCGCGATACCGACCTACGAGCAGTACTTC. It is translated as CASSFGAIPTYEQYF.